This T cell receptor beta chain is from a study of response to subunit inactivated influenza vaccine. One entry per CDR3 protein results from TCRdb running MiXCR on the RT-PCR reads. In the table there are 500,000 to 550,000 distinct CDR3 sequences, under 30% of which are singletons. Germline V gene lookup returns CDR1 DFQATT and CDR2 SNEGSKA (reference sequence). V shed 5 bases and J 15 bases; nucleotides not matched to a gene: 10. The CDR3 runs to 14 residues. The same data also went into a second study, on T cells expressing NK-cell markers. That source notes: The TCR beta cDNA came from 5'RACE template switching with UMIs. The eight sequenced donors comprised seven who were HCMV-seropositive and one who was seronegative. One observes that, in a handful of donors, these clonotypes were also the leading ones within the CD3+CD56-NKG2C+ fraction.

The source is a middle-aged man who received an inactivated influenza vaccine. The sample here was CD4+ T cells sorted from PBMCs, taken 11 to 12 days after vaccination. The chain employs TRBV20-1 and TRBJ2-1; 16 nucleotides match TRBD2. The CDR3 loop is CSAFAGTSGGARFF. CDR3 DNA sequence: TGCAGTGCTTTTGCTGGGACTAGCGGGGGGGCACGGTTCTTC.